This TCR beta chain was captured in a study of technical replicates of blood from several donors. Assay: immunoSEQ multiplex PCR; the TCRdb copy retains only in-frame clones and omits some. The data show approximately 16,000 clones, around 86% seen once. The V and J ends lost 5 bases and 12 bases respectively, with 23 bases between them. In germline, CDR1 is SQVTM, CDR2 ANQGSEA. The CDR3 loop spans 14 amino acids. This rearrangement joins TRBV29-1 to TRBJ2-1; tentatively, D is TRBD2 (7 bases). The clonotype was recovered from a human donor in good health. Sequences were obtained from PBMCs. The CDR3 is CSVQGQGAGVGQFF. In DNA, the CDR3 is TGCAGCGTTCAGGGGCAAGGGGCGGGAGTCGGGCAGTTCTTC.